This T cell receptor beta chain comes out of a study of cytomegalovirus exposure and HLA in healthy donors. Study-level points and caveats: The Asian-associated ancestry cluster reportedly had fewer N-insertions than the approximately 670-donor mean in a later analysis. Exclusion as indistinguishable affected some V segments, including TRBV6-2 and TRBV6-3.

The PCR employed 60 Vbeta primers together with 13 Jbeta primers. Profiled with immunoSEQ multiplex PCR; TCRdb holds only in-frame clones, not every one. Counted here are under 150,000 clones, around 80% occurring once; the ten biggest clones make up approximately 4%. As regards this clone: The antigen remains undetermined.

CDR1 and CDR2 from the germline V gene are SGHRS and YFSETQ. The junction had 11 bases not matched to a gene; V was cut back by 4 bases and J by 14 bases. The CDR3 is made up of 14 amino acids. The chain couples TRBV5-1 to TRBJ1-6; 8 bases are a match to TRBD1. Sample: PBMCs. This receptor was obtained from a woman aged 40 to 49 in good health and CMV-seronegative. This CDR3 reads CASSMGQDLGTLHF. The CDR3 DNA sequence: TGCGCCAGCAGCATGGGACAGGATCTTGGGACCCTCCACTTT.